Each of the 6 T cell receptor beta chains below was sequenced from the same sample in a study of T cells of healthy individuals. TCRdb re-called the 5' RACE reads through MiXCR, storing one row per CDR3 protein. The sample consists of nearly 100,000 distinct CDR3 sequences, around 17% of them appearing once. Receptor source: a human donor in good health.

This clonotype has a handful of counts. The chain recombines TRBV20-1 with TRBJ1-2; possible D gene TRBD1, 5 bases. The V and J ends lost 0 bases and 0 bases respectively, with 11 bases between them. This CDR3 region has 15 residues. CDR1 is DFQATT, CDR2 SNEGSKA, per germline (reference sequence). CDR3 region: CSARDSTAANYGYTF. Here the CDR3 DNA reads TGCAGTGCTAGAGACTCGACAGCAGCTAACTATGGCTACACCTTC.

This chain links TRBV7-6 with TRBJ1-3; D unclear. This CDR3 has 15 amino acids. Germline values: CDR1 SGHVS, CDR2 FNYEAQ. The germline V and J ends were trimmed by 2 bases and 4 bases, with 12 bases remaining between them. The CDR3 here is CASSLLAVHGNTIYF. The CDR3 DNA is TGTGCCAGCAGCTTACTGGCAGTTCACGGAAACACCATATATTTT.

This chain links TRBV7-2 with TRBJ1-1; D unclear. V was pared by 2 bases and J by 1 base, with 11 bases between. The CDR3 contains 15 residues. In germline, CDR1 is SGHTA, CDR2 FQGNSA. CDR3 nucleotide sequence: TGTGCCAGCAGCTTAATGGGTCCCTCGAACACTGAAGCTTTCTTT. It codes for CASSLMGPSNTEAFF.

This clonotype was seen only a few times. CDR3 DNA: TGTGCCAGCAGCCCTGACAGGTTAGCGCAGTTCTTC. Protein sequence: CASSPDRLAQFF. This chain joins TRBV7-9 and TRBJ2-1; D perhaps matches TRBD1 (6 bases). The V end lost 5 bases, the J end lost 12 bases, and 14 bases lay between the germline ends. Germline lookup yields CDR1 SEHNR and CDR2 FQNEAQ (reference sequence). This CDR3 comprises 12 residues.

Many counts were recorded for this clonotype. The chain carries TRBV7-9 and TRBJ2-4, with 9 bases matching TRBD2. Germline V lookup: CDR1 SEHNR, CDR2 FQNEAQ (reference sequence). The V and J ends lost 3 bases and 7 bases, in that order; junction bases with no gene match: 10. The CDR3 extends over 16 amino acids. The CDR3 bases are TGTGCCAGCAGCTTCGCTCGGGCGGGGGGGATGAACATTCAGTACTTC. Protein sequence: CASSFARAGGMNIQYF.

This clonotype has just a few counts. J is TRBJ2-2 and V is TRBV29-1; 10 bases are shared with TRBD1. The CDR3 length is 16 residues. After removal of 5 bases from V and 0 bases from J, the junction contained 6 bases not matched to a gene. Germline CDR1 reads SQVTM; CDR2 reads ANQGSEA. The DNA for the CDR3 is TGCAGCGTTCGACAGGGGGCAGATCCGAACACCGGGGAGCTGTTTTTT. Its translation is CSVRQGADPNTGELFF.